This T cell receptor beta chain derives from a study of blood T cell repertoires in COVID-19. The overall study: Whether acute or convalescent, the COVID-19 samples came from the United States, Italy and Spain.

V lost 5 bases, J lost 7 bases, and 17 bases stayed unmatched. This CDR3 is 16 amino acids long. The V gene's germline CDR1 is SQVTM and CDR2 ANQGSEA. Data came from immunoSEQ multiplex PCR; TCRdb stores just in-frame clones and leaves some out. This table holds about 78,000 clones, about nine tenths found once. This rearrangement joins TRBV29-1 to TRBJ2-1; the match to TRBD1 covers 7 bases. Source material: peripheral blood. The sequence was obtained from a woman aged 55-70 years with acute or convalescent COVID-19. CDR3 loop: CSVSRLADRVGNEQFF. The CDR3 DNA sequence: TGCAGCGTTTCGAGACTGGCAGACAGGGTGGGAAATGAGCAGTTCTTC.